The rows below give T cell receptor beta chains drawn from one sample of a study of T cell responses to AZD1222 COVID-19 vaccine. Repertoires were generated with immunoSEQ multiplex PCR, while TCRdb's copy carries only in-frame clones and drops some. The table records about 84,000 clones, roughly 87% of them present only once. Sequencing used peripheral blood, obtained on day 0 of AZD1222 vaccination. These receptors were collected from an adult in good health. Both conserved end residues are trimmed from each CDR3.

j_gene	v_gene	CDR3aa
TRBJ1-2	TRBV5-1	ASSLTPLGERGYGYT
TRBJ2-5	TRBV30	AWSRGKGTQY
TRBJ2-7	TRBV7-2	ASATSGGSYEQY
TRBJ1-6	TRBV2	ASSETRLGNSPLH
TRBJ2-7	TRBV18	ASSRDRDYEQY
TRBJ1-2	TRBV19	ASSPGGVNGYT
TRBJ1-1	TRBV6-5	ASSPPEPGSEAF
TRBJ2-1	TRBV7-9	ASSLSSSGNEQF
TRBJ1-5	TRBV6-5	ASSRGQASNQPQH
TRBJ2-2	TRBV5-1	ASSLGGSNGELF
TRBJ1-5	TRBV3-1/TRBV3-2	ASSQSGVRSNQPQH
TRBJ1-6	TRBV3-1/TRBV3-2	ASSQDSGVDSPLH
TRBJ2-1	TRBV7-9	ASSLTGTGEHNEQF
TRBJ2-7	TRBV7-6	ASSLAGGNSYEQY
TRBJ2-7	TRBV10-3	AISDTTSNKAGSSYEQY
TRBJ1-2	TRBV6-5	ASSYSSGQGGGYT
TRBJ2-5	TRBV29-1	SVPDGGETQY
TRBJ1-2	TRBV4-1	ASSQESIEVRAYT
TRBJ1-1	TRBV7-3	ASSLQVNTEAF
TRBJ2-1	TRBV3-1/TRBV3-2	ASSQGGPENYNEQF
TRBJ2-5	TRBV3-1/TRBV3-2	ASSREPGLAGTETQY
TRBJ2-7	TRBV6-5	ASSYDRADHEQY
TRBJ1-2	TRBV13	ASSLGRNPVYGYT
TRBJ2-1	TRBV3-1/TRBV3-2	ASSQVAIGNEQF
TRBJ1-1	TRBV9	ASSAGLTNTEAF
TRBJ1-1	TRBV7-9	ASSPRRGSTEAF
TRBJ2-3	TRBV10-3	ATTSGEGPDTQY
TRBJ1-2	TRBV19	ASSTIGDAYGYT
TRBJ1-2	TRBV9	ASSPYSGGANYGYT
TRBJ1-6	TRBV4-1	ASGVDSRGSPLH
TRBJ1-3	TRBV7-9	ASTPDRVRNTIY
TRBJ2-1	TRBV24-1	ATSDKTSGEQF
TRBJ1-2	TRBV27	ASSSGRGNGYT
TRBJ2-1	TRBV3-1/TRBV3-2	ASSQALLAGAVNEQF
TRBJ1-1	TRBV5-1	ASRMDRATEAF
TRBJ2-5	TRBV12-3/TRBV12-4	ASSLTGVETQY
TRBJ2-5	TRBV4-2	ASSQVAGAGETQY
TRBJ2-7	TRBV5-1	ASSLLTGTQY
TRBJ2-7	TRBV18	ASSQDQGSGEQY
TRBJ2-1	TRBV19	ASSIDRIDGDDEQF
TRBJ1-2	TRBV30	AWIAATRYGYT
TRBJ1-4	TRBV6-5	ASSRQGPTNEKLF
TRBJ2-1	TRBV21-1	ASRQQGGEQF
TRBJ1-4	TRBV5-1	ASSHGRPTNEKLF
TRBJ2-1	TRBV10-3	AISDPRTGAYNEQF
TRBJ2-1	TRBV3-1/TRBV3-2	ASSQAGLRNEQF
TRBJ1-1	TRBV19	ASSTGDTEAF
TRBJ1-1	TRBV5-5	ASSPDRAPPKLMNTEAF
TRBJ2-7	TRBV30	AWREGQGAYEQY
TRBJ1-1	TRBV28	ASSPPTAIWVEAF
TRBJ2-1	TRBV14	ASSQGLAGGQDEQF
TRBJ1-1	TRBV29-1	SAQNGPTEAF
TRBJ2-7	TRBV7-2	ASSLEGAIYEQY
TRBJ2-1	TRBV9	ASSVAPSIAGGWNEQF
TRBJ2-3	TRBV7-2	ASTPGAGGPADTQY
TRBJ1-4	TRBV5-1	ASSKRQGADEKLF
TRBJ1-1	TRBV2	ASSLTFRGDTEAF
TRBJ2-6	TRBV7-3	ASSSEGASGANVLT
TRBJ1-1	TRBV5-4	ASSLGSRIQNTEAF